Below, 22 T cell receptor beta chains from the same sample are listed, as sequenced in a study of blood T cell repertoires in COVID-19. This table comes from immunoSEQ multiplex PCR, and its TCRdb copy is limited to in-frame clones, with some not included. The profile shows approximately 110,000 clones, 86% of them singletons. Sequenced input: peripheral blood. The receptors originated from a human donor in a cohort sampled during active COVID-19.

The V gene is TRBV27, the J gene TRBJ2-2; D is undetermined. Germline values: CDR1 MNHEY, CDR2 SMNVEV (reference sequence). This CDR3 spans 12 amino acids. Trimming left V 2 bases short and J 5 bases short, with 3 bases between. The CDR3 coding sequence is TGTGCCAGCAGTTTACGGACCGGGGAGCTGTTTTTT. It is translated as CASSLRTGELFF.

This chain connects TRBV7-8 to TRBJ1-4, with D possibly matching TRBD1 (5 bases). Germline V gene lookup returns CDR1 SGHVS and CDR2 FQNEAQ. This CDR3 has 14 residues. V was shortened by 3 bases and J by 7 bases, with 12 bases between the two germline ends. CDR3 nucleotides: TGTGCCAGCAGCTTTAGGGAACAGGCTGAAAAACTGTTTTTT. This translates into CASSFREQAEKLFF.

V and J are TRBV6-5 and TRBJ1-2; no clear D gene. Trimming removed 6 bases from V and 3 bases from J, with 14 bases in between. From germline, CDR1 is MNHEY and CDR2 SVGAGI. The CDR3 contains 14 residues. The CDR3 DNA reads TGTGCCAGCAGGCCCCAGGCCTCATACTATGGCTACACCTTC. Protein: CASRPQASYYGYTF.

V gene TRBV6-5 combines with J gene TRBJ1-1; possible D gene TRBD1, 6 bases. The V end was cut by 8 bases, the J end by 5 bases, with 21 bases between. CDR3 length equals 15 residues. The germline CDR1 and CDR2 sequences are MNHEY and SVGAGI. The CDR3 spells CASRLTGLSGTEAFF. The CDR3 coding sequence is TGTGCCAGCCGGCTAACAGGGCTCTCGGGAACTGAAGCTTTCTTT.

The chain links TRBV19 to TRBJ1-1; D possibly corresponds to TRBD1 (6 bases). Germline values: CDR1 LNHDA, CDR2 SQIVND (reference sequence). There are 13 residues in the CDR3. V was shortened by 8 bases and J by 0 bases, with 10 bases between the two germline ends. In DNA form, the CDR3 reads TGTGCCAGTGGGGGGGGCTTGAACACTGAAGCTTTCTTT. Protein: CASGGGLNTEAFF. Together with reference TRBV19 and TRBJ1-1, the CDR3 gives the full variable domain: DGGITQSPKYLFRKEGQNVTLSCEQNLNHDAMYWYRQDPGQGLRLIYYSQIVNDFQKGDIAEGYSVSREKKESFPLTVTSAQKNPTAFYLCASGGGLNTEAFFGQGTRLTVV.

The gene calls are TRBV19 and TRBJ1-4; D is uncertain. Germline CDR1 LNHDA, CDR2 SQIVND (reference sequence). CDR3 length equals 12 residues. With 8 bases removed from V and 5 bases from J, the gap between germline ends came to 9 bases. CDR3 loop: CASAGLNEKLFF. CDR3 coding DNA: TGTGCCAGTGCAGGACTAAATGAAAAACTGTTTTTT. Looking up the rest from reference TRBV19 and TRBJ1-4 gives the full variable domain: DGGITQSPKYLFRKEGQNVTLSCEQNLNHDAMYWYRQDPGQGLRLIYYSQIVNDFQKGDIAEGYSVSREKKESFPLTVTSAQKNPTAFYLCASAGLNEKLFFGSGTQLSVL.

This clone came up once. V and J are TRBV5-1 and TRBJ1-5, with D possibly matching TRBD1 (6 bases). Per germline, CDR1 SGHRS and CDR2 YFSETQ. This CDR3 region has 14 residues. V was shortened by 2 bases and J by 5 bases, with 11 bases between the two germline ends. The CDR3 region is CASSLQGPDQPQHF. The CDR3 DNA sequence: TGCGCCAGCAGCTTACAGGGACCCGATCAGCCCCAGCATTTT.

The V and J genes are TRBV5-1 and TRBJ2-7, with TRBD1 identical over 9 bases. J lost 3 bases, V lost 5 bases, and 6 bases had no gene match. CDR1 and CDR2 (germline): SGHRS, YFSETQ. The CDR3 sequence is 14 residues long. The CDR3 nucleotides read TGCGCCAGCAGGGGGGACAGGGTGGGCTACGAGCAGTACTTC. This gives the protein CASRGDRVGYEQYF.

This clone was counted a single time. The chain combines TRBV24-1 with TRBJ2-7; 13 bases align to TRBD2. CDR3 length: 16 residues. Germline V CDR1 and CDR2: KGHDR, SFDVKD. J gave up 2 bases and V 3 bases, and 3 bases lay outside the gene matches. CDR3 loop: CATSDPTSGRAYEQYF. The CDR3 nucleotides are TGTGCCACCAGTGATCCCACTAGCGGGAGGGCCTACGAGCAGTACTTC.

The V and J genes are TRBV4-2 and TRBJ2-7; 7 bases align to TRBD1. J gave up 4 bases and V 4 bases, and 4 bases lay outside the gene matches. CDR1 LGHNA and CDR2 YNFKEQ come from the germline V gene. This CDR3 is built from 13 residues. CDR3 amino acids: CASSRDSAYEQYF. The CDR3 nucleotides read TGTGCCAGCAGCCGGGACAGTGCTTACGAGCAGTACTTC.

This clone was detected once. V is TRBV5-1 and J is TRBJ2-1, with 7 positions matching TRBD1. The germline V gene has CDR1 SGHRS and CDR2 YFSETQ. The CDR3 extends over 18 amino acids. The trim removed 3 bases at V and 5 bases at J, leaving 17 bases unmatched. The CDR3 DNA reads as TGCGCCAGCAGCTCGCCAGGGGGTGTAAGCGGATCCAACAATGAGCAGTTCTTC. It codes for CASSSPGGVSGSNNEQFF.

CDR3 amino acids: CASSEFEQKETQYF. For the CDR3, the DNA is TGTGCCAGCAGTGAATTTGAACAGAAAGAGACCCAGTACTTC. The V and J genes are TRBV2 and TRBJ2-5; D is undetermined. Trimming took 2 bases from V and 3 from J, leaving 10 bases between them. Looked up from germline, CDR1 is SNHLY and CDR2 is FYNNEI. The CDR3 is 14 residues long. Full variable domain (outside the CDR3, taken from reference TRBV2 and TRBJ2-5): EPEVTQTPSHQVTQMGQEVILRCVPISNHLYFYWYRQILGQKVEFLVSFYNNEISEKSEIFDDQFSVERPDGSNFTLKIRSTKLEDSAMYFCASSEFEQKETQYFGPGTRLLVL.

The V call is TRBV7-6, the J call TRBJ2-2, with 7 bases lining up with TRBD1. The V segment lost 5 bases and the J segment 2 bases; nucleotides outside the gene matches: 5. This CDR3 region has 15 residues. CDR1 and CDR2 from the germline V gene are SGHVS and FNYEAQ. CDR3 residues: CASSEGTANTGELFF. CDR3 bases: TGTGCCAGCAGCGAGGGGACAGCCAACACCGGGGAGCTGTTTTTT.

The rearrangement joins TRBV28 to TRBJ2-3; 10 bases agree with TRBD2. The V gene end was trimmed by 4 bases and the J gene end by 7 bases; junction bases not matched to a gene: 11. Germline V gene sequence: CDR1 MDHEN, CDR2 SYDVKM. This CDR3 has 16 amino acids. The CDR3 here is CASSSLAGAGINTQYF. The CDR3 DNA reads as TGTGCCAGCAGTTCCCTAGCGGGAGCCGGAATAAATACGCAGTATTTT.

The chain has TRBV5-1 and TRBJ1-2; TRBD1 agrees at 7 bases. The junction had 20 bases not matched to a gene; V was cut back by 7 bases and J by 8 bases. Germline V CDR1 and CDR2: SGHRS, YFSETQ. The CDR3 runs 16 residues. This CDR3 is CASSFGEETGPEGYTF. CDR3 DNA: TGCGCCAGCTCCTTTGGGGAGGAGACAGGGCCGGAAGGCTACACCTTC.

The CDR3 nucleotides are TGTGCCAGCAGCGCGTTCTCCTACGAGCAGTACTTC. Its protein product is CASSAFSYEQYF. The chain carries TRBV2 and TRBJ2-7; D remains ambiguous. Per the germline V gene, CDR1 is SNHLY and CDR2 is FYNNEI. This CDR3 comprises 12 residues. The V gene lost 6 bases and the J gene lost 0 bases, with 6 bases spanning the gap.

J is TRBJ2-1 and V is TRBV7-9, with a tentative D call TRBD2 (6 bases). Trimming removed 4 bases from V and 13 bases from J, with 17 bases in between. This CDR3 has 13 amino acids. Germline CDR1 and CDR2: SEHNR and FQNEAQ (reference sequence). CDR3 nucleotides: TGTGCCAGCAGCTCCTATAGGTCGGGGACTCAGTTCTTC. Its protein is CASSSYRSGTQFF.

This sequence joins TRBV14 and TRBJ2-1; 13 positions agree with TRBD2. V gave up 4 bases and J gave up 10 bases; unmatched junction bases: 4. Germline CDR1 SGHDN, CDR2 FVKESK. This CDR3 has 14 residues. The CDR3 sequence: CASSRPGLAGEQFF. DNA for the CDR3: TGTGCCAGCAGCCGACCGGGACTAGCGGGGGAGCAGTTCTTC.

In DNA form, the CDR3 reads TGTGCCAGCAGCTTAGGCGGGACAGGGGACTACAATGAGCAGTTCTTC. Its translation is CASSLGGTGDYNEQFF. This rearrangement joins TRBV11-2 to TRBJ2-1, with TRBD1 identical over 10 bases. Germline V gene sequence: CDR1 SGHAT, CDR2 FQNNGV. V gave up 1 base and J gave up 3 bases; unmatched junction bases: 3. The CDR3 has 16 amino acids.

This rearrangement joins TRBV2 to TRBJ1-2; D possibly corresponds to TRBD1 (6 bases). The CDR3 spans 11 residues. The germline CDR1 and CDR2 sequences are SNHLY and FYNNEI. Trimming shortened V by 9 bases and J by 2 bases, and 7 bases separated the two germline ends. CDR3 nucleotide sequence: TGTGCCAGTGGACAGAACTATGGCTACACCTTC. Protein product: CASGQNYGYTF. The full variable domain, completed using reference TRBV2 and TRBJ1-2, is EPEVTQTPSHQVTQMGQEVILRCVPISNHLYFYWYRQILGQKVEFLVSFYNNEISEKSEIFDDQFSVERPDGSNFTLKIRSTKLEDSAMYFCASGQNYGYTFGSGTRLTVV.

The V gene is TRBV11-1, the J gene TRBJ2-7; tentatively, D is TRBD2 (6 bases). V shed 6 bases and J shed 2 bases, with 11 bases lying between them. The CDR3 length is 13 residues. Germline V CDR1 and CDR2: SGHAT, FQDESV (reference sequence). CDR3 nucleotide sequence: TGTGCCAGCAGTGCTAGCGAAACCTACGAGCAGTACTTC. Residues: CASSASETYEQYF.

This chain links TRBV6-6 with TRBJ1-1, with D unclear. With 10 bases removed from V and 4 bases from J, the gap between germline ends came to 25 bases. The CDR3 totals 16 residues. CDR1 MNHNY and CDR2 SVGAGI come from the germline V gene (reference sequence). The DNA of the CDR3 is TGTGCCAACAATCCATCCCTCGGGGAATCGGCCACTGAAGCTTTCTTT. It translates to CANNPSLGESATEAFF.